Following are 12 T cell receptor beta chains from one sample sequenced in a study of CXCR4 blockade with PD-1 therapy in pancreatic cancer. Clones were sequenced by immunoSEQ multiplex PCR, and TCRdb holds only the in-frame ones, with some missing. Altogether under 6,500 clones are present, approximately 58% being singletons, with the ten largest covering about 7%. The specimen was tumor tissue. These receptors all stem from a human donor with pancreatic ductal adenocarcinoma.

The rearrangement uses TRBV19 and TRBJ2-1; D remains ambiguous. Germline values: CDR1 LNHDA, CDR2 SQIVND (reference sequence). With 8 bases removed from V and 8 bases from J, the gap between germline ends came to 13 bases. There are 12 residues in the CDR3. Written as DNA, the CDR3 is TGTGCCAGTTCCCACGGGCAGGATGAGCAGTTCTTC. Its translation is CASSHGQDEQFF.

The V and J genes are TRBV28 and TRBJ2-2; D is unresolved. Germline CDR1 is MDHEN and CDR2 is SYDVKM. Trimming removed 8 bases from V and 3 bases from J, with 7 bases in between. The length of the CDR3 is 12 residues. CDR3 sequence: CASLYYTGELFF. The CDR3 DNA reads TGTGCCAGCCTATATTACACCGGGGAGCTGTTTTTT.

The chain combines TRBV18 with TRBJ2-5, with D tentatively TRBD1 or TRBD2 (5 bases each). Germline CDR1 KGHSH, CDR2 LQKENI. V was shortened by 1 base and J by 5 bases, with 14 bases between the two germline ends. This CDR3 comprises 15 residues. The CDR3 DNA reads TGTGCCAGCTCACCACGAAGAGGGGAGCAGGAGACCCAGTACTTC. This encodes CASSPRRGEQETQYF. The full variable domain, with the rest looked up from reference TRBV18 and TRBJ2-5, is NAGVMQNPRHLVRRRGQEARLRCSPMKGHSHVYWYRQLPEEGLKFMVYLQKENIIDESGMPKERFSAEFPKEGPSILRIQQVVRGDSAAYFCASSPRRGEQETQYFGPGTRLLVL.

This clone was detected only a few times. The chain joins TRBV9 to TRBJ1-1; D possibly corresponds to TRBD1 (5 bases). The CDR3 is made up of 14 amino acids. Per the germline V gene, CDR1 is SGDLS and CDR2 is YYNGEE. V was pared by 5 bases and J by 1 base, with 12 bases between. In nucleotides, the CDR3 is TGTGCCAGCAGTCAAATTCAGGGGAACACTGAAGCTTTCTTT. Translation: CASSQIQGNTEAFF.

The V gene is TRBV9, the J gene TRBJ1-2; D possibly corresponds to TRBD1 (5 bases). Germline V gives CDR1 SGDLS, CDR2 YYNGEE. V was trimmed by 4 bases and J by 7 bases, leaving 17 bases between them. CDR3 length: 14 amino acids. The CDR3 sequence: CASSPNTGISGYTF. The DNA of the CDR3 is TGTGCCAGCAGCCCAAATACAGGAATCTCTGGCTACACCTTC.

V gene TRBV7-5 combines with J gene TRBJ2-2; TRBD1 was called by the table and not checked on the DNA. TRBV7-5 is reported as a pseudogene. This CDR3 contains 17 residues. The CDR3, as DNA: TGTGCCAGCAGCAAACACCCCCGACAGCTACTCACCGGGGAGCTGTTTTTT. Amino acid sequence: CASSKHPRQLLTGELFF.

This chain uses TRBV15 with TRBJ2-3; a weak D match, TRBD2 (6 bases). Trimming took off 1 base at V and 2 bases at J, with 13 bases between the two ends. CDR3 length: 16 residues. Germline loops: CDR1 LNHNV, CDR2 YYDKDF (reference sequence). The CDR3 spells CATSRGDSRITDTQYF. The CDR3 DNA sequence: TGTGCCACCAGCAGAGGGGACTCCCGGATCACAGATACGCAGTATTTT.

The chain links TRBV18 to TRBJ1-3, with 10 bases fitting TRBD1. The trim removed 2 bases at V and 2 bases at J, leaving 6 bases unmatched. The germline CDR1 and CDR2 sequences are KGHSH and LQKENI. This CDR3 is 17 amino acids long. The DNA for the CDR3 is TGTGCCAGCTCACCAGCCGGGACAGGGGTGGCTGGAAACACCATATATTTT. This codes for CASSPAGTGVAGNTIYF.

This clone was seen a few times. This rearrangement joins TRBV2 to TRBJ2-3, with TRBD2 matching 10 bases. From germline, CDR1 is SNHLY and CDR2 FYNNEI. The CDR3 covers 16 residues. Trimming cost V 6 bases and J 4 bases; bases outside gene matches: 10. The chain's CDR3 is CASRPGTSALADTQYF. In nucleotides, the CDR3 is TGTGCCAGCAGACCGGGGACTAGCGCGCTGGCAGATACGCAGTATTTT.

Within the sample, this clone is medium-sized. This CDR3 reads CASSQDDTGTDTQYF. In nucleotides, the CDR3 is TGCGCCAGCAGCCAAGATGACACGGGCACAGATACGCAGTATTTT. The rearrangement joins TRBV1 to TRBJ2-3; the DNA was not compared with TRBD1, the D call given in the table. TRBV1 has pseudogene status. CDR3 size: 15 residues.

The rearrangement links TRBV12-5 to TRBJ1-1; D not certain. Germline V gene data show CDR1 as LGHNT and CDR2 as FRNRAP. This CDR3 contains 11 residues. CDR3 residues: CASTVVTEAFF. DNA of the CDR3: TGTGCCAGCACCGTGGTCACTGAAGCTTTCTTT.

This clone was counted a single time. The chain joins TRBV28 to TRBJ2-1; D might be TRBD2 (6 bases). The CDR3 runs to 14 residues. Trimming removed 5 bases at V and 0 bases at J, with 8 bases between. The germline CDR1 and CDR2 sequences are MDHEN and SYDVKM. The CDR3 spells CASSRGTSYNEQFF. Written as DNA, the CDR3 is TGTGCCAGCAGTCGCGGGACCTCCTACAATGAGCAGTTCTTC.